The T cell receptor beta chain under discussion was sequenced for a study of regulatory T cells in long-lasting Graves disease. The sample's time point: persistent/refractory GD, antithyroid drugs over 5 years with positive TRAb. The TCR library used RNA extracted from PBMCs. Guidelines of the American Thyroid Association were used to diagnose Graves' disease. Findings and limits, study-wide: Persistent patients shared more public clonotypes (around 2,500) than newly diagnosed patients (about 970). Favored gene segments in persistent disease were TRBV28, TRBJ1-2 and TRBJ2-5.

This clonotype was seen only a few times. Its specificity is not known. V lost 2 bases and J lost 4, with 12 bases in between. The CDR3 sequence is 14 residues long. The V gene's germline CDR1 is LGHDT and CDR2 YNNKEL (reference sequence). Sequencing libraries for TCR beta were prepared with iRepertoire HTBI primers and Arm-PCR of CDR3 regions. Each CDR3 protein gets one entry after TCRdb re-called the multiplex PCR reads with MiXCR. The sample comprises approximately 500,000 distinct CDR3 sequences, under 25% of which are singletons, and roughly 7.7% rests with the top ten. The sequence was collected from a female donor with Graves disease. This specimen was peripheral blood mononuclear cells (PBMCs), taken when the disease was refractory, from a patient treated with antithyroid drugs. J is TRBJ2-7 and V is TRBV3-1; D might be TRBD1 (7 bases). CDR3 DNA sequence: TGTGCCAGCAGCCAAACCCAGGGGGGTTACGAGCAGTACTTC. Its translation: CASSQTQGGYEQYF.